This T cell receptor (beta chain) was identified in a study of T-cell memory formation after mild COVID-19. Germline CDR1 and CDR2: KGHDR and SFDVKD. The CDR3 extends over 15 amino acids. With 10 bases clipped from V and 5 bases from J, the junction kept 9 bases outside the gene matches. TCRdb re-derived calls from the 5' RACE reads in MiXCR, one entry per CDR3 protein. The sample lists some 270,000 distinct CDR3 sequences, approximately 15% occurring once. This clonotype was counted between two and nine times. This chain links TRBV24-1 with TRBJ2-3; the match to TRBD2 covers 12 bases. The origin of this receptor is an adult woman who had mild COVID-19 (a few samples of this study predate the infection). Cell type and time point are not known. Sequenced: PBMCs or a T cell subset sorted from them (not recorded which). Here the CDR3 DNA reads TGTGCCACAAAAACTAGCGGGAGGAATGGAGATACGCAGTATTTT. The encoded protein is CATKTSGRNGDTQYF.